This T cell receptor beta chain was sequenced for a study of blood T cell repertoires in COVID-19. Study details: Italy, Spain and the United States were the sources of the convalescent and acute COVID-19 samples.

Original analysis: Reference gene primer amplification gave estimated nucleated cell counts. This table comes from immunoSEQ multiplex PCR, and its TCRdb copy is limited to in-frame clones, with some not included. D and trimming come from the DNA, and the V and J calls and clone size come from that table. Here the sample spans 200,000 or so clones, around 81% being singletons. Germline V gene sequence: CDR1 SGHRS, CDR2 YFSETQ. Trimming shortened V by 4 bases and J by 8 bases, and 22 bases separated the two germline ends. The CDR3 covers 15 residues. The genes are TRBV5-1 and TRBJ2-7; D is possibly TRBD2 (5 bases). This clonotype originated in a woman aged 60-70 years with acute or convalescent COVID-19. The sample taken for sequencing was peripheral blood. The CDR3 nucleotides are TGCGCCAGCAGCGCTGTAACAGCGGACGGGGTAAAGCAGTACTTC. This encodes CASSAVTADGVKQYF.